A single sample gave rise to the 8 T cell receptor beta chains below, sequenced in a study of blood T cell repertoires in COVID-19. Repertoires were generated with immunoSEQ multiplex PCR, while TCRdb's copy carries only in-frame clones and drops some. The sample yields 120,000 to 150,000 clones, around 85% seen once. The source material was peripheral blood. These receptors were taken from a woman aged 60-75 years with COVID-19, enrolled during active disease.

The chain employs TRBV28 and TRBJ1-2, with 7 bases matching TRBD1. The CDR3 has 18 amino acids. The germline V gene has CDR1 MDHEN and CDR2 SYDVKM. Unmatched junction bases numbered 19, after V lost 4 bases and J lost 5 bases. The DNA of the CDR3 is TGTGCCAGCAGTTCGGCTACGAGAGACAGGGAGAACGGGTATGGCTACACCTTC. Its translation is CASSSATRDRENGYGYTF.

Points on this clone: A read error may account for a junction end that differs from germline. The chain recombines TRBV3-1 (or the pseudogene TRBV3-2) with TRBJ1-1; D remains ambiguous. This CDR3 has 13 residues. Germline CDR1 and CDR2: LGHDT and YNNKEL (reference sequence). CDR3: CASSQAWSTEAFF. The CDR3 DNA sequence: TGTGCCAGCAGTCAAGCCTGGAGCACTGAAGCTTTCTTT.

V usage is TRBV5-1 and J usage is TRBJ1-2; maybe TRBD1 (6 bases). Trimming stripped 0 bases from V and 4 bases from J, with 16 bases between. The CDR3 sequence is 16 residues long. Germline CDR1 reads SGHRS; CDR2 reads YFSETQ. CDR3 nucleotides: TGCGCCAGCAGCTTGGCACAGGGAGAGCCCTCCTATGGCTACACCTTC. It translates to CASSLAQGEPSYGYTF.

The count of this clone is one. This CDR3 reads CASRDSSGVAKLFF. The CDR3 DNA reads as TGTGCCAGCAGAGACAGTTCGGGGGTGGCAAAACTGTTTTTT. The chain joins TRBV2 to TRBJ1-4; D is perhaps TRBD1 (5 bases). CDR3 length: 14 residues. V lost 6 bases, J lost 10 bases, and 18 bases lay in between. In germline, CDR1 is SNHLY, CDR2 FYNNEI.

This chain joins TRBV7-9 and TRBJ1-1; 9 bases match TRBD1. Germline-derived CDR1 and CDR2 are SEHNR and FQNEAQ (reference sequence). V was clipped by 6 bases and J by 1 base; unmatched bases: 3. The CDR3 extends over 14 amino acids. The CDR3 protein is CASRGTGTNTEAFF. The CDR3 DNA is TGTGCCAGCAGGGGGACAGGGACGAACACTGAAGCTTTCTTT.

This chain uses TRBV7-9 with TRBJ2-5; a weak D match, TRBD1 (5 bases). There are 16 residues in the CDR3. Germline values: CDR1 SEHNR, CDR2 FQNEAQ (reference sequence). V dropped 4 bases and J dropped 1 base, with 16 bases sitting between them. The CDR3 DNA is TGTGCCAGCAGCTCAGGACGGCTGGGGCTCCAAGAGACCCAGTACTTC. This sequence encodes CASSSGRLGLQETQYF.

The chain has TRBV25-1 and TRBJ2-5; 8 bases are shared with TRBD2. Germline CDR1 reads MGHDK; CDR2 reads SYGVNS. The CDR3 has 15 residues. J lost 7 bases, V lost 4 bases, and 11 bases had no gene match. The CDR3 loop reads CASSGLSGGGGTQYF. CDR3 bases: TGTGCCAGCAGTGGCCTGAGCGGGGGAGGGGGGACCCAGTACTTC.

This clone was observed a handful of times. J is TRBJ2-3 and V is TRBV5-5, with D tentatively TRBD2 (5 bases). The germline V gene encodes CDR1 SGHKS and CDR2 YYEKEE (reference sequence). The CDR3 is 13 amino acids. V shed 4 bases and J shed 5 bases, with 11 bases lying between them. CDR3 in DNA: TGTGCCAGCAGCCCCACGGGGTTAGATACGCAGTATTTT. Translated, it gives CASSPTGLDTQYF.